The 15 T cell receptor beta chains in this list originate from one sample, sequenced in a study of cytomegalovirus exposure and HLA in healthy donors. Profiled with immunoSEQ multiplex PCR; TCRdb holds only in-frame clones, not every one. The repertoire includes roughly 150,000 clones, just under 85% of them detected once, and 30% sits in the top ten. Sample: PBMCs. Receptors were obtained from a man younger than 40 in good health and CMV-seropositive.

In DNA, the CDR3 is TGCGCCAGCAGCCACCGTCCGGGAATTGGGATGAACACTGAAGCTTTCTTT. Residues: CASSHRPGIGMNTEAFF. The chain has TRBV4-3 and TRBJ1-1, with D hard to call. V shed 3 bases and J shed 0 bases, with 17 bases lying between them. In germline, CDR1 is LGHNA, CDR2 YSLEER. CDR3 length: 17 amino acids.

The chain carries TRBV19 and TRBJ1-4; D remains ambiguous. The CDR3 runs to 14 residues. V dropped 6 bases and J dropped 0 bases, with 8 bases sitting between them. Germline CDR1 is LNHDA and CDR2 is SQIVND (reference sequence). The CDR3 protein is CASSEGATNEKLFF. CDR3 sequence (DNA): TGTGCCAGTAGCGAGGGAGCAACTAATGAAAAACTGTTTTTT.

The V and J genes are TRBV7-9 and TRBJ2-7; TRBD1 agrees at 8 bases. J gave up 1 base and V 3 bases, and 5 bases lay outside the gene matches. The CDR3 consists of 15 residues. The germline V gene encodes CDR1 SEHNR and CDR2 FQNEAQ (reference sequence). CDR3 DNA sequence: TGTGCCAGCAGCTTTCGGACAGGGTTATCCTACGAGCAGTACTTC. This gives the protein CASSFRTGLSYEQYF. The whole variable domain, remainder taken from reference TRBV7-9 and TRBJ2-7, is DTGVSQNPRHKITKRGQNVTFRCDPISEHNRLYWYRQTLGQGPEFLTYFQNEAQLEKSRLLSDRFSAERPKGSFSTLEIQRTEQGDSAMYLCASSFRTGLSYEQYFGPGTRLTVT.

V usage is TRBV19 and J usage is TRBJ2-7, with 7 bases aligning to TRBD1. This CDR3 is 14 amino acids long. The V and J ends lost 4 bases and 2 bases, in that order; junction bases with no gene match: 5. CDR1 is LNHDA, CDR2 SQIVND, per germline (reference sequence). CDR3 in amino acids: CASSTDRATYEQYF. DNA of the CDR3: TGTGCCAGTAGTACCGACAGGGCTACCTACGAGCAGTACTTC.

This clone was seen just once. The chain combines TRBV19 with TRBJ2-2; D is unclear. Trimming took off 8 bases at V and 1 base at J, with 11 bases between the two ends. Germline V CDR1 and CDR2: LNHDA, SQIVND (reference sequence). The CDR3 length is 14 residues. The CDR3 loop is CASHHDKNTGELFF. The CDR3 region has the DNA TGTGCCAGTCACCATGACAAGAACACCGGGGAGCTGTTTTTT.

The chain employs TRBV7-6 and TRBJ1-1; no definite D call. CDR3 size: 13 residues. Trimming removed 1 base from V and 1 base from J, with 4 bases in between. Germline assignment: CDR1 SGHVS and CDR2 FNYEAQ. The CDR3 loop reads CASSLGQNTEAFF. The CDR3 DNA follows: TGTGCCAGCAGCTTAGGGCAGAACACTGAAGCTTTCTTT. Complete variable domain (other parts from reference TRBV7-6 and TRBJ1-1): GAGVSQSPRYKVTKRGQDVALRCDPISGHVSLYWYRQALGQGPEFLTYFNYEAQQDKSGLPNDRFSAERPEGSISTLTIQRTEQRDSAMYRCASSLGQNTEAFFGQGTRLTVV.

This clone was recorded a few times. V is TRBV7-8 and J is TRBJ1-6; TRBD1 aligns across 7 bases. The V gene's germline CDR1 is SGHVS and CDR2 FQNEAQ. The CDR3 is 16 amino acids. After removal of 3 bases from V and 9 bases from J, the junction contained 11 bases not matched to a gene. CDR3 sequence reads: CASSFSGGKGGSPLHF. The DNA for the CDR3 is TGTGCCAGCAGCTTCTCAGGGGGAAAAGGCGGTTCACCCCTCCACTTT.

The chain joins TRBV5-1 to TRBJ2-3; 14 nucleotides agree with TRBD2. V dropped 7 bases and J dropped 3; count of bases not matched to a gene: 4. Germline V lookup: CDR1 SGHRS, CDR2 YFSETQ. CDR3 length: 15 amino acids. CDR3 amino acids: CASRLAGGPTDTQYF. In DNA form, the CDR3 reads TGCGCCAGCCGACTAGCGGGAGGGCCGACAGATACGCAGTATTTT.

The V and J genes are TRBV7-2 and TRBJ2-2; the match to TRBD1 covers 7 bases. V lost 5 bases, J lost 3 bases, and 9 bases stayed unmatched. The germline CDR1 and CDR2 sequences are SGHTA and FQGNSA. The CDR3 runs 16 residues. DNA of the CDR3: TGTGCCAGCAGCCCCAAGTGGACAGGAGACACCGGGGAGCTGTTTTTT. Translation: CASSPKWTGDTGELFF.

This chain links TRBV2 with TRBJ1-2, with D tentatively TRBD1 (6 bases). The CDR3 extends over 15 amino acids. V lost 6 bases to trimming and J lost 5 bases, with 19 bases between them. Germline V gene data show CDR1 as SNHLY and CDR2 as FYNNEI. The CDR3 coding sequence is TGTGCCAGCAGCGGCGAGCCACAGGGATTATATGGCTACACCTTC. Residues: CASSGEPQGLYGYTF.

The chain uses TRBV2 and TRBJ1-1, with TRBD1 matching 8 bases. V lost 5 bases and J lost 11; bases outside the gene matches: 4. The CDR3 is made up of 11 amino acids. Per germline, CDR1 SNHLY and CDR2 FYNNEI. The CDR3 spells CASSQDRVAFF. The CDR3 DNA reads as TGTGCCAGCAGTCAGGACAGGGTGGCTTTCTTT.

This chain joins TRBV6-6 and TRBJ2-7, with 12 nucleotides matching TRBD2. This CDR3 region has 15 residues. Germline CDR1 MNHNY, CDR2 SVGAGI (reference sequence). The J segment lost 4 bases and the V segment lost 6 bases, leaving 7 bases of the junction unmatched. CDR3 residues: CASRRLAGVGYEQYF. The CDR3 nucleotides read TGTGCCAGCAGACGACTAGCGGGAGTGGGATACGAGCAGTACTTC.

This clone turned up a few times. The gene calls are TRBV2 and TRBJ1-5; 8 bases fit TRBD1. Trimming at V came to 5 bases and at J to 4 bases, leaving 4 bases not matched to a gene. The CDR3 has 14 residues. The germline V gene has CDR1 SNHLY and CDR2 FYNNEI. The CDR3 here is CASSNDRGNQPQHF. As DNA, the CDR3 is TGTGCCAGCAGTAACGACAGGGGTAATCAGCCCCAGCATTTT.

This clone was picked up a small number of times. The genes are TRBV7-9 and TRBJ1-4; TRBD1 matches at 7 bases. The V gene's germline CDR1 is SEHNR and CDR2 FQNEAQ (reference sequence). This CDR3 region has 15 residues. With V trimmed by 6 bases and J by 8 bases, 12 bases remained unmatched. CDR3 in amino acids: CASSSTQGGTEKLFF. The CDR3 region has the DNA TGTGCCAGCAGTTCGACCCAGGGGGGCACAGAAAAACTGTTTTTT.

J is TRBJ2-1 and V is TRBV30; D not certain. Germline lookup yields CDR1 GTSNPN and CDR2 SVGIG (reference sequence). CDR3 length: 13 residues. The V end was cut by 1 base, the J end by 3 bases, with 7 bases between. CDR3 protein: CAWSETDYNEQFF. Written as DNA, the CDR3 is TGTGCCTGGAGTGAGACTGACTACAATGAGCAGTTCTTC.